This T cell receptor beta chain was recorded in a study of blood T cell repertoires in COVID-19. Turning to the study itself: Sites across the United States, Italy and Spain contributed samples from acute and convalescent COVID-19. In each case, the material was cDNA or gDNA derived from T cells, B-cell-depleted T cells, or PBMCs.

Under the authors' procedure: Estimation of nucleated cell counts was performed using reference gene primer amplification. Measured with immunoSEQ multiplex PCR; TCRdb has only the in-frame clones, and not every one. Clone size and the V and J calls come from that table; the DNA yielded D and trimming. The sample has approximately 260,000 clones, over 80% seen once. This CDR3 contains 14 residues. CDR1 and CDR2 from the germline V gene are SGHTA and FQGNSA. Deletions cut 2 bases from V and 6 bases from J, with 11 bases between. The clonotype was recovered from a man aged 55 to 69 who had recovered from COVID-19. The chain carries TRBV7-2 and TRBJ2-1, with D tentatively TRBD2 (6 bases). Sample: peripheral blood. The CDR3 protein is CASSLRGAPNEQFF. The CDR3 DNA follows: TGTGCCAGCAGCTTACGCGGGGCCCCCAATGAGCAGTTCTTC.